This TCR beta chain comes out of a study of T cells in Graves' hyperthyroidism and ophthalmopathy. This CDR3 is 14 amino acids long. The germline V gene has CDR1 MNHEY and CDR2 SMNVEV (reference sequence). The V and J ends lost 5 bases and 4 bases respectively, with 13 bases between them. Amplification yielded TCR beta CDR3 regions, with RNA transcripts as the source. The HTBI primer set drove a first-round RT-PCR of the TCR CDR3. From the multiplex PCR reads, TCRdb called clonotypes with MiXCR, one entry per CDR3 protein. Among about 400,000 distinct CDR3 sequences listed, roughly 14% were seen once. This clonotype occurred a few times.

The chain employs TRBV27 and TRBJ2-3; D assignment may be TRBD1 or TRBD2 (5 bases each). This TCR was sampled from a man aged 18 to 30 with Graves' ophthalmopathy. The specimen was blood. CDR3 region: CASSPGPGADTQYF. The CDR3 DNA follows: TGTGCCAGCAGTCCGGGACCCGGCGCAGATACGCAGTATTTT.